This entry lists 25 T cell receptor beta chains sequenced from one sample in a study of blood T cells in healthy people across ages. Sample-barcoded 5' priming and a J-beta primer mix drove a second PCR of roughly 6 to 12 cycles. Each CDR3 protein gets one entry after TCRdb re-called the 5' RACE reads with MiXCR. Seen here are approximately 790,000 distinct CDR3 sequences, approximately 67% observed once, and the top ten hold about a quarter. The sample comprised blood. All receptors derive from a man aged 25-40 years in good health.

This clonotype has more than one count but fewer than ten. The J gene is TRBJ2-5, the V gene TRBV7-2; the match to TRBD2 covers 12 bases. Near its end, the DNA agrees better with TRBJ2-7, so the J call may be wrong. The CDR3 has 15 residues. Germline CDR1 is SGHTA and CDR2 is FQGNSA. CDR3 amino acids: CASSSLAGGAYEQYF. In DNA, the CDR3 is TGTGCCAGCAGCTCACTAGCGGGGGGCGCCTACGAGCAGTACTTC.

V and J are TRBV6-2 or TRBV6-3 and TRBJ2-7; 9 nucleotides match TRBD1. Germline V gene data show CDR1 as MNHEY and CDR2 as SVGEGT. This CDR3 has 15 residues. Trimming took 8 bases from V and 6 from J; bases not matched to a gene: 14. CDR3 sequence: CASSSAGQGSSEQYF. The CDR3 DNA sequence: TGTGCCAGCTCCTCTGCGGGACAGGGATCTTCCGAGCAGTACTTC.

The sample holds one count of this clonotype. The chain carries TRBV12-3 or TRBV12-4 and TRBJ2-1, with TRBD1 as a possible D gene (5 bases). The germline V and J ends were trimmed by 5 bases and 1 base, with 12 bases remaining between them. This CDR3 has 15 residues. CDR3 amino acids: CASSLRVQSYNEQFF. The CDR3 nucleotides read TGTGCCAGCAGTCTCAGGGTACAATCCTACAATGAGCAGTTCTTC.

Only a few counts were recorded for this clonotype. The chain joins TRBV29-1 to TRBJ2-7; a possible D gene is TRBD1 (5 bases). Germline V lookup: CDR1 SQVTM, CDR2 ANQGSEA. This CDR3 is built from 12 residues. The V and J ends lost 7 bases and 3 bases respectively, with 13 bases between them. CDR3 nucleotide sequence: TGCAGCGCCGATGACAGTGGCTACGAGCAGTACTTC. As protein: CSADDSGYEQYF.

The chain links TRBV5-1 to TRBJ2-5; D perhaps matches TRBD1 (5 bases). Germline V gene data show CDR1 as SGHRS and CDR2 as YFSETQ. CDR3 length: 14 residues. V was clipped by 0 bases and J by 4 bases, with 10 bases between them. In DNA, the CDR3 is TGCGCCAGCAGCTTGGACAGGATGGGAGAGACCCAGTACTTC. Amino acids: CASSLDRMGETQYF. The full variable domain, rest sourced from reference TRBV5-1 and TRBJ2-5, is KAGVTQTPRYLIKTRGQQVTLSCSPISGHRSVSWYQQTPGQGLQFLFEYFSETQRNKGNFPGRFSGRQFSNSRSEMNVSTLELGDSALYLCASSLDRMGETQYFGPGTRLLVL.

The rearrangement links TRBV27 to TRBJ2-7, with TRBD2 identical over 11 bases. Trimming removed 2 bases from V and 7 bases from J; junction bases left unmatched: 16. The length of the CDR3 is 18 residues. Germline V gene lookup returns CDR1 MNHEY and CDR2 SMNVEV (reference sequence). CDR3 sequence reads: CASSLISPSGGINNEQYF. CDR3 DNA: TGTGCCAGCAGTTTAATAAGTCCTAGCGGGGGGATTAACAATGAGCAGTACTTC.

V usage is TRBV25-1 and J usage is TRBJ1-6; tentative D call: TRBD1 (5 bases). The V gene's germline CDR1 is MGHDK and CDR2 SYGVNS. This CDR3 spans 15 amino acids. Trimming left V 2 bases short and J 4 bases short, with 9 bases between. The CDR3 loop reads CASSEGAGYNSPLHF. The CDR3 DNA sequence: TGTGCCAGCAGTGAAGGGGCAGGGTATAATTCACCCCTCCACTTT.

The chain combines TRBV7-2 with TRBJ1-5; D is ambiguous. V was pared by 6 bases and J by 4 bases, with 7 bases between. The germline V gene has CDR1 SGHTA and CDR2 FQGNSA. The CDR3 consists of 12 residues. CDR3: CASRTENQPQHF. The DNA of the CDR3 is TGTGCCAGCAGAACAGAGAATCAGCCCCAGCATTTT.

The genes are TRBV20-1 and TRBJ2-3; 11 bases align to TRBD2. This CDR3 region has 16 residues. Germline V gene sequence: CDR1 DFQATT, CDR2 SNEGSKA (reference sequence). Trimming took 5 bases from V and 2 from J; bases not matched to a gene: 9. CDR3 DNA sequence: TGCAGTGCTGCTTTGAGACTAGCGGGAAACACAGATACGCAGTATTTT. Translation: CSAALRLAGNTDTQYF.

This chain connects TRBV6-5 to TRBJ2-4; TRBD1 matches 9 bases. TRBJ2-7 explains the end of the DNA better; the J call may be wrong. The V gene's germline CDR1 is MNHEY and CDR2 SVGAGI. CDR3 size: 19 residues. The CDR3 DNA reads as TGTGCCAGCAGTTACGCGCTGGGACAGGGTTCCTCGAAAAGCTACGAGCAGTACTTC. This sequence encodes CASSYALGQGSSKSYEQYF.

The CDR3 loop reads CASIGMGGKDTQYF. In nucleotides, the CDR3 is TGTGCCAGCATCGGAATGGGGGGAAAGGATACGCAGTATTTT. This chain connects TRBV11-2 to TRBJ2-3; tentative D call: TRBD2 (6 bases). Trimming stripped 7 bases from V and 6 bases from J, with 17 bases between. The CDR3 has 14 residues. Germline loops: CDR1 SGHAT, CDR2 FQNNGV.

The CDR3 loop reads CASSDRQGASWTEAFF. CDR3 bases: TGTGCCAGCAGTGATAGACAGGGGGCTTCGTGGACTGAAGCTTTCTTT. V is TRBV6-1 and J is TRBJ1-1; 10 nucleotides line up with TRBD1. CDR1 MNHNS and CDR2 SASEGT come from the germline V gene. The CDR3 sequence is 16 residues long. V gave up 3 bases and J gave up 5 bases; unmatched junction bases: 9.

In nucleotides, the CDR3 is TGCAGTGCTAGAGACGGCCCGGGGCTAGCGAGCTACGAGCAGTACTTC. This encodes CSARDGPGLASYEQYF. The gene calls are TRBV20-1 and TRBJ2-7, with TRBD2 as a possible D gene (6 bases). Trimming took 0 bases from V and 3 from J, leaving 18 bases between them. The CDR3 runs to 16 residues. Germline assignment: CDR1 DFQATT and CDR2 SNEGSKA (reference sequence).

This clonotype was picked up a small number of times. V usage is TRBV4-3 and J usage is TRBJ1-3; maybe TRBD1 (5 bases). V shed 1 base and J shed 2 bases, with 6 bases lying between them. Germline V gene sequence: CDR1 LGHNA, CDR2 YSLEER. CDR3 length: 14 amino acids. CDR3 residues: CASSQGQTGNTIYF. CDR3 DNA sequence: TGCGCCAGCAGCCAAGGACAGACTGGAAACACCATATATTTT.

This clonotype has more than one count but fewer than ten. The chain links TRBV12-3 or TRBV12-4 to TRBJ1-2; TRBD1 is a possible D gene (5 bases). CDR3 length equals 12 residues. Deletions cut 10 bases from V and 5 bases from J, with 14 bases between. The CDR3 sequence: CATSPGQYGYTF. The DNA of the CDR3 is TGTGCCACCTCGCCAGGGCAGTATGGCTACACCTTC.

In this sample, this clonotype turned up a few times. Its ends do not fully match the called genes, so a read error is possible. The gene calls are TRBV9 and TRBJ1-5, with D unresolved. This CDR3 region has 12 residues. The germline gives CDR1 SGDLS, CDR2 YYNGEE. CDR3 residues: CASSVDNQPQHF. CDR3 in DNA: TGTGCCAGTAGCGTCGACAATCAGCCCCAGCATTTT.

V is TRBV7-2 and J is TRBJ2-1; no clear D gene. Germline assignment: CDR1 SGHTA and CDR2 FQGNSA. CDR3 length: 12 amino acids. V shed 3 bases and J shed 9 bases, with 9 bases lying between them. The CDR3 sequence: CASSFKGREQFF. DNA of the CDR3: TGTGCCAGCAGCTTCAAAGGTCGTGAGCAGTTCTTC.

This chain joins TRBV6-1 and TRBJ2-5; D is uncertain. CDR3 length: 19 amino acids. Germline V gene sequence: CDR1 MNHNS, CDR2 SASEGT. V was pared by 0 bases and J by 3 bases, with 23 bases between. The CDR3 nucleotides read TGTGCCAGCAGTGAAGCTTTGGGCAGATACGACCTCCGAAAAGAGACCCAGTACTTC. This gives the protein CASSEALGRYDLRKETQYF.

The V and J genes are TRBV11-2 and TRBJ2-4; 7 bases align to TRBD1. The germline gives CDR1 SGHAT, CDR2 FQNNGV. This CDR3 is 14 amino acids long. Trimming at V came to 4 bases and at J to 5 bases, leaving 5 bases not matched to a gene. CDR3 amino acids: CASSSRQGQNIQYF. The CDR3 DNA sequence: TGTGCCAGCAGCTCAAGACAGGGTCAAAACATTCAGTACTTC.

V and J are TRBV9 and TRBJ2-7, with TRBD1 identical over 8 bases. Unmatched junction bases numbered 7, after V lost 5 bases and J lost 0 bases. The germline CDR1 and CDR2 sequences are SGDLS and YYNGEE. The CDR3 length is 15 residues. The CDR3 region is CASSDTGTGSYEQYF. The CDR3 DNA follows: TGTGCCAGCAGTGATACCGGGACAGGCTCCTACGAGCAGTACTTC.

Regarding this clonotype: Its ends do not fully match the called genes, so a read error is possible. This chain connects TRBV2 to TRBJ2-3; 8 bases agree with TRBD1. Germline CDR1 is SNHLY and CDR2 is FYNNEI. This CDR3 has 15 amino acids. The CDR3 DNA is TGTGCCAGCGGTGACCGGGACAGGCTTGCGGATACGCAGTATTTT. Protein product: CASGDRDRLADTQYF.

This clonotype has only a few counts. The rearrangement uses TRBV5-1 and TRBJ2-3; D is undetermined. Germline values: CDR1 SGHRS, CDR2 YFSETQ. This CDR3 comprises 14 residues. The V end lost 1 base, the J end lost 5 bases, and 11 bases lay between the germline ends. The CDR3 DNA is TGCGCCAGCAGCTTGCTGGGGATGAGAGATACGCAGTATTTT. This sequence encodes CASSLLGMRDTQYF.

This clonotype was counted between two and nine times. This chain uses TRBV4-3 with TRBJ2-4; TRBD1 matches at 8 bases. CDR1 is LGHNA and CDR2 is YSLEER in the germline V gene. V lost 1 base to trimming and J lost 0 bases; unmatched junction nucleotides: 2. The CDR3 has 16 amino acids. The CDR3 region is CASSQAGGLAKNIQYF. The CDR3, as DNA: TGCGCCAGCAGCCAAGCAGGGGGCCTAGCCAAAAACATTCAGTACTTC.

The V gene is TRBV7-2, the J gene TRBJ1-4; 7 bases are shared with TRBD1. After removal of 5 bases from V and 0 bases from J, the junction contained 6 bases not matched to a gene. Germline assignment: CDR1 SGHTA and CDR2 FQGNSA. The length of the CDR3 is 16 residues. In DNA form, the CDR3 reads TGTGCCAGCAGCACGGGACAGAGTGCAACTAATGAAAAACTGTTTTTT. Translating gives CASSTGQSATNEKLFF.

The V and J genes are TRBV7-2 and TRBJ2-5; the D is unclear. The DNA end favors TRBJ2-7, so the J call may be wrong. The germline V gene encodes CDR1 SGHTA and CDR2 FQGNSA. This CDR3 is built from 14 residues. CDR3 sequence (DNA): TGTGCCAGCAGCTCCTCTATGGGGTGGTACGAGCAGTACTTC. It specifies CASSSSMGWYEQYF.